This T cell receptor beta chain was found in a study of T cell responses to AZD1222 COVID-19 vaccine. Trimming took off 1 base at V and 1 base at J, with 10 bases between the two ends. Germline lookup yields CDR1 LNHDA and CDR2 SQIVND (reference sequence). The CDR3 spans 16 residues. Clones were sequenced by immunoSEQ multiplex PCR, and TCRdb holds only the in-frame ones, with some missing. The table lists some 120,000 clones, approximately 90% of them singletons. Specimen: peripheral blood, collected on day 0 of AZD1222 vaccination. The chain joins TRBV19 to TRBJ2-2, with TRBD1 as a possible D gene (6 bases). The clonotype comes from an adult in good health. CDR3 nucleotide sequence: TGTGCCAGTAGTATAGCGGGACAAATGAACACCGGGGAGCTGTTTTTT. It specifies CASSIAGQMNTGELFF.